Below, 29 T cell receptor beta chains from the same sample are listed, as sequenced in a study of T-cell memory formation after mild COVID-19 (dated by TCRdb to the early 2020s). Libraries were constructed by 5' RACE. Sequencing took place on an Illumina NovaSeq 6000. TCRdb reprocessing: public reads trimmed at Q25 with fastp, clones called with MiXCR, in-frame beta chains kept. Each CDR3 protein gets just one entry, which takes the most common genes and DNA from the rows behind it. The sample table shows 350,000 or so distinct CDR3 sequences, and 13% are seen once. The ten largest make up about a fifth of the sample. The sequenced sample consisted of PBMCs or a T cell subset sorted from them (not recorded which). All receptors come from a man younger than 35 who had mild COVID-19 (a few samples of this study predate the infection). The sample titles of this study are shuffled in the database, so cell type and time point are left out; the donor was told from shared clones.

V and J are TRBV12-5 and TRBJ1-4; 9 nucleotides match TRBD1. The germline gives CDR1 LGHNT, CDR2 FRNRAP. The CDR3 covers 15 residues. V was clipped by 7 bases and J by 5 bases; unmatched bases: 8. The DNA of the CDR3 is TGTGCTAGTGCCAAAACAGGGGGCCCAAATGAAAAACTGTTTTTT. It specifies CASAKTGGPNEKLFF.

This sequence joins TRBV5-1 and TRBJ2-3; possibly TRBD2 for D (5 bases). Germline values: CDR1 SGHRS, CDR2 YFSETQ. The CDR3 length is 14 residues. The V and J ends lost 4 bases and 2 bases respectively, with 11 bases between them. CDR3 in amino acids: CASSGTGNTDTQYF. The CDR3 bases are TGCGCCAGCAGCGGAACCGGGAACACAGATACGCAGTATTTT.

This clonotype has more than one count but fewer than ten. This sequence joins TRBV20-1 and TRBJ2-4, with D uncertain. The CDR3 totals 15 residues. V lost 6 bases, J lost 0 bases, and 15 bases lay in between. The germline V gene encodes CDR1 DFQATT and CDR2 SNEGSKA (reference sequence). CDR3: CSAPSEILAKNIQYF. In DNA, the CDR3 is TGCAGTGCCCCGTCGGAGATTCTAGCCAAAAACATTCAGTACTTC.

This chain joins TRBV14 and TRBJ2-5; TRBD1 matches 9 bases. The ends lost 7 bases at V and 4 bases at J; junction bases unmatched: 13. CDR3 length: 16 amino acids. Germline lookup yields CDR1 SGHDN and CDR2 FVKESK. This chain's CDR3 is CASKGTGTGTRETQYF. The CDR3 DNA follows: TGTGCCAGCAAGGGGACCGGGACAGGGACGCGAGAGACCCAGTACTTC.

This chain connects TRBV7-6 to TRBJ2-3; tentative D call: TRBD1 (6 bases). V was trimmed by 6 bases and J by 2 bases, leaving 12 bases between them. This CDR3 region has 14 residues. Germline lookup yields CDR1 SGHVS and CDR2 FNYEAQ. The CDR3 DNA follows: TGTGCCAGCAGGCGACAGGTGAACACAGATACGCAGTATTTT. Translating gives CASRRQVNTDTQYF.

The chain employs TRBV7-3 and TRBJ2-3; possibly TRBD1 or TRBD2 for D (5 bases each). Germline V gene lookup returns CDR1 SGHTA and CDR2 FQGTGA. The CDR3 sequence is 16 residues long. V gave up 5 bases and J gave up 6 bases, with 21 bases separating them. The CDR3 is CASSPLGTTPWDTQYF. The DNA of the CDR3 is TGTGCCAGCAGCCCCCTCGGGACGACACCTTGGGATACGCAGTATTTT.

The J gene is TRBJ2-1, the V gene TRBV27; the D call may be TRBD1 or TRBD2 (6 bases each). V was pared by 6 bases and J by 7 bases, with 16 bases between. Per germline, CDR1 MNHEY and CDR2 SMNVEV (reference sequence). The CDR3 spans 14 residues. The CDR3 sequence is CASRTGGRGNEQFF. As DNA, the CDR3 is TGTGCCAGCAGGACCGGGGGCAGAGGGAATGAGCAGTTCTTC.

The CDR3 spells CSATGLANYGYTF. The CDR3 nucleotides are TGCAGTGCTACAGGTCTAGCTAACTATGGCTACACCTTC. V usage is TRBV20-1 and J usage is TRBJ1-2; D is unresolved. Per the germline V gene, CDR1 is DFQATT and CDR2 is SNEGSKA (reference sequence). The CDR3 totals 13 residues. V lost 4 bases and J 0 bases, leaving 9 bases between the germline ends.

The chain links TRBV5-4 to TRBJ2-7, with TRBD1 matching over 9 bases. With V trimmed by 0 bases and J by 3 bases, 4 bases remained unmatched. Germline V gene data show CDR1 as SGHNT and CDR2 as YYREEE (reference sequence). This CDR3 region has 15 residues. The CDR3 sequence: CASSLGTGDGYEQYF. The CDR3 region has the DNA TGTGCCAGCAGCTTGGGGACAGGGGACGGCTACGAGCAGTACTTC.

This clonotype occurred a few times. CDR3 DNA: TGCGCCAGCAGCTTGGGAACATCTCTGGCAGATACGCAGTATTTT. Its protein is CASSLGTSLADTQYF. The chain links TRBV5-1 to TRBJ2-3; D remains unclear. V was clipped by 0 bases and J by 4 bases, with 12 bases between them. Germline V gives CDR1 SGHRS, CDR2 YFSETQ. The length of the CDR3 is 15 residues.

This clonotype was seen a few times. This rearrangement joins TRBV7-9 to TRBJ2-5; tentative D call: TRBD1 (10 bases). Between the trimmed V and J ends, which lost 4 bases and 2 bases, there was a span of 23 bases. Germline values: CDR1 SEHNR, CDR2 FQNEAQ (reference sequence). The CDR3 is 18 residues long. This chain's CDR3 is CASSSGTGVTSGQETQYF. The CDR3 nucleotides are TGTGCCAGCAGCTCCGGGACAGGGGTCACTAGCGGGCAAGAGACCCAGTACTTC.

About this clonotype: One end of the junction varies from germline; a read error may be responsible. This chain joins TRBV12-3 or TRBV12-4 and TRBJ1-5, with D perhaps matching TRBD1 (5 bases). This CDR3 contains 13 residues. Written as DNA, the CDR3 is TGTGCCAGCAGTCCGCAGGGTAATCAGCCCCAGAATTTT. As protein: CASSPQGNQPQNF.

At least ten counts were recorded for this clonotype. The V and J genes are TRBV20-1 and TRBJ2-6; D not certain. CDR1 DFQATT and CDR2 SNEGSKA come from the germline V gene (reference sequence). V was clipped by 4 bases and J by 0 bases, with 7 bases between them. The CDR3 sequence is 14 residues long. The CDR3 is CSAIESSGANVLTF. The CDR3 DNA sequence: TGCAGTGCTATAGAAAGCTCTGGGGCCAACGTCCTGACTTTC.

The chain combines TRBV7-9 with TRBJ2-5; the D is unclear. Germline loops: CDR1 SEHNR, CDR2 FQNEAQ (reference sequence). Trimming stripped 10 bases from V and 5 bases from J, with 11 bases between. The CDR3 is 11 amino acids. The CDR3 protein is CAISEAETQYF. The CDR3 nucleotides read TGTGCCATCTCTGAGGCCGAGACCCAGTACTTC.

This clonotype was found many times. The V and J genes are TRBV28 and TRBJ2-1, with D unclear. The CDR3 extends over 14 amino acids. The V gene lost 4 bases and the J gene lost 0 bases, with 7 bases spanning the gap. CDR1 is MDHEN, CDR2 SYDVKM, per germline. This CDR3 reads CASSWISSYNEQFF. Written as DNA, the CDR3 is TGTGCCAGCAGTTGGATTAGCTCCTACAATGAGCAGTTCTTC.

This rearrangement joins TRBV6-5 to TRBJ2-7; D uncertain. CDR3 length equals 12 residues. The V and J ends lost 8 bases and 0 bases respectively, with 8 bases between them. Per the germline V gene, CDR1 is MNHEY and CDR2 is SVGAGI. CDR3: CASRWISYEQYF. The CDR3 coding sequence is TGTGCCAGCCGGTGGATCTCCTACGAGCAGTACTTC.

This chain uses TRBV7-6 with TRBJ2-3; TRBD2 matches at 11 bases. Germline V lookup: CDR1 SGHVS, CDR2 FNYEAQ. The V and J ends lost 5 bases and 7 bases, in that order; junction bases with no gene match: 8. This CDR3 contains 15 residues. CDR3 amino acids: CASSETSGGGYTQYF. The DNA of the CDR3 is TGTGCCAGCAGCGAAACTAGCGGGGGCGGGTATACGCAGTATTTT. The full variable domain, rest sourced from reference TRBV7-6 and TRBJ2-3, is GAGVSQSPRYKVTKRGQDVALRCDPISGHVSLYWYRQALGQGPEFLTYFNYEAQQDKSGLPNDRFSAERPEGSISTLTIQRTEQRDSAMYRCASSETSGGGYTQYFGPGTRLTVL.

The chain couples TRBV6-5 to TRBJ2-7; tentative D call: TRBD1 (5 bases). This CDR3 has 13 residues. Germline V lookup: CDR1 MNHEY, CDR2 SVGAGI. The V gene lost 5 bases and the J gene lost 4 bases, with 12 bases spanning the gap. CDR3 nucleotides: TGTGCCAGCAGTAAGTCAAGGGGATACGAGCAGTACGTC. It specifies CASSKSRGYEQYV.

The chain has TRBV5-4 and TRBJ2-5; 9 positions match TRBD1. The CDR3 length is 15 residues. Germline loops: CDR1 SGHNT, CDR2 YYREEE (reference sequence). After removal of 2 bases from V and 5 bases from J, the junction contained 7 bases not matched to a gene. The CDR3 region has the DNA TGTGCCAGCAGCTTCGGGGACAGGGCTAGGGAGACCCAGTACTTC. Its protein is CASSFGDRARETQYF.

This clonotype was found a few times. The chain employs TRBV12-3 or TRBV12-4 and TRBJ1-2; D gene ambiguous. This CDR3 spans 13 amino acids. Trimming stripped 6 bases from V and 4 bases from J, with 12 bases between. In DNA, the CDR3 is TGTGCCAGCAGACCAAACGACGGCTATGGCTACACCTTC. This gives the protein CASRPNDGYGYTF.

This clonotype has just a few counts. The chain is built from TRBV10-3 and TRBJ1-1; tentative D call: TRBD1 (5 bases). Trimming shortened V by 6 bases and J by 1 base, and 15 bases separated the two germline ends. This CDR3 is 15 amino acids long. CDR1 is ENHRY and CDR2 is SYGVKD in the germline V gene. The CDR3 nucleotides are TGTGCCATCAGAGCAGGGATTCAACCGAACACTGAAGCTTTCTTT. It translates to CAIRAGIQPNTEAFF.

The chain uses TRBV19 and TRBJ1-6; the match to TRBD1 covers 10 bases. Germline lookup yields CDR1 LNHDA and CDR2 SQIVND (reference sequence). The V segment lost 4 bases and the J segment 7 bases; nucleotides outside the gene matches: 7. The CDR3 totals 16 residues. The CDR3 region has the DNA TGTGCCAGTAGTACTGGGACAGGGGCTCGGAATTCACCCCTCCACTTT. It translates to CASSTGTGARNSPLHF.

V and J are TRBV7-6 and TRBJ1-6, with D perhaps TRBD1 (5 bases). CDR3 size: 17 residues. The germline V gene encodes CDR1 SGHVS and CDR2 FNYEAQ. With 5 bases removed from V and 5 bases from J, the gap between germline ends came to 19 bases. This CDR3 reads CASSDLAPGPNNSPLHF. The CDR3 nucleotides are TGTGCCAGCAGCGACCTCGCACCGGGACCAAATAATTCACCCCTCCACTTT.

This clonotype occurred a few times. The chain uses TRBV5-1 and TRBJ2-1; unclear D gene. CDR1 is SGHRS and CDR2 is YFSETQ in the germline V gene. The CDR3 totals 17 residues. V shed 4 bases and J shed 0 bases, with 17 bases lying between them. The CDR3 is CASSPEVLLSSYNEQFF. CDR3 in DNA: TGCGCCAGCAGCCCAGAGGTACTACTAAGCTCCTACAATGAGCAGTTCTTC.

The chain combines TRBV18 with TRBJ2-5; D gene unclear. Germline V lookup: CDR1 KGHSH, CDR2 LQKENI. Between the trimmed V and J ends, which lost 8 bases and 1 base, there was a span of 14 bases. The CDR3 consists of 14 residues. The CDR3 DNA sequence: TGTGCCAGCCATGGTTTGGAAGTCCAAGAGACCCAGTACTTC. Amino acids: CASHGLEVQETQYF.

This clonotype is classed as large. J is TRBJ1-3 and V is TRBV20-1; D gene uncertain. V dropped 5 bases and J dropped 3 bases, with 2 bases sitting between them. The V gene's germline CDR1 is DFQATT and CDR2 SNEGSKA (reference sequence). This CDR3 spans 10 amino acids. As DNA, the CDR3 is TGCAGTGCTCGTGGAAACACCATATATTTT. Translated: CSARGNTIYF.

This clonotype was counted only a few times. The rearrangement links TRBV20-1 to TRBJ2-3, with D possibly being TRBD2 (6 bases). The V gene lost 0 bases and the J gene lost 4 bases, with 17 bases spanning the gap. This CDR3 contains 16 residues. CDR1 and CDR2 (germline): DFQATT, SNEGSKA (reference sequence). The CDR3 DNA reads TGCAGTGCTAGAGATGAGCTAGCGACCGAGGCAGATACGCAGTATTTT. Translating it yields CSARDELATEADTQYF.

This clonotype was detected a few times. This chain joins TRBV10-3 and TRBJ1-6; possibly TRBD1 for D (5 bases). The CDR3 consists of 13 residues. Germline V CDR1 and CDR2: ENHRY, SYGVKD. Trimming removed 6 bases from V and 7 bases from J, with 10 bases in between. CDR3: CAISGSGNSPLHF. For the CDR3, the DNA is TGTGCCATCAGCGGATCAGGGAATTCACCCCTCCACTTT.

This clonotype was seen only a few times. The DNA for the CDR3 is TGTGCCAGCAGCCTCCGACTAGTATACTACAATGAGCAGTTCTTC. It encodes CASSLRLVYYNEQFF. This chain joins TRBV5-6 and TRBJ2-1; possible D gene TRBD2, 6 bases. With 4 bases removed from V and 3 bases from J, the gap between germline ends came to 14 bases. From germline, CDR1 is SGHDT and CDR2 YYEEEE. This CDR3 region has 15 residues.